This TCR beta chain was recovered during a study of blood T cell repertoires in COVID-19 (dated by TCRdb to about 2020). Notes on the research overall: Collaborator samples came from the United States, Italy and Spain and covered acute and convalescent phases of COVID-19. Sample metadata almost always included a de-identified subject ID, COVID-19 status, age in years and sex. Where available, HLA class I and class II types were taken from metadata supplied by the sample provider and were not determined by assay-based typing. The material from the prospective study consisted of cDNA or gDNA derived from T cells, B-cell-depleted T cells, or PBMCs. The repertoires were released in a freely available public database intended as a resource for research on the immune response to SARS-CoV-2. The dataset comprised deeply sampled blood TCRbeta repertoires from subjects exposed to, actively infected with, or recovered from COVID-19. The samples were drawn from the first 160 participants of the ongoing ImmuneRACE study and from 1,254 subjects provided by 6 global collaborators.

TCRbeta CDR3 regions were amplified from genomic DNA by means of the immunoSEQ Assay, a bias-controlled multiplex PCR. Per the original workflow: Nucleated cell counts per sample were estimated from amplification of reference gene primers within the assay. Sequence reads were collapsed and filtered to measure the absolute abundance of every unique TCRbeta CDR3 rearrangement. For each sample, productive Simpson clonality was calculated as the square root of Simpson's diversity index over productive rearrangements. The table comes from immuneACCESS by way of TCRdb, which keeps in-frame sequences with V and J called. Part of the clones is missing from these tables; in studies checked, under half for an unresolved V gene and the rest for unknown reasons. For V, J and clone size, that table is used; D and trimming come from the DNA. The sample includes around 160,000 clones, with 85% to 90% observed a single time. About 2% of the sample comes from the top ten.

Broader findings and caveats from the paper: The amount of clinical and demographic metadata varied by source and participant and was provided uncurated.

With respect to this clone: This receptor's antigen is unknown. One base away there is no much larger clone; base qualities are not given.

CDR1 and CDR2 were assigned from the germline V gene (reference sequence) as LNHDA and SQIVND. The junction shows trimming of 8 bases on V and 8 bases on J, and the gene matches do not reach 8 bases of it. From the cysteine through the phenylalanine, the CDR3 covers 13 amino acids. Just CDR3 DNA is preserved here, 39 bases in frame from base 1. Whole blood was collected in K2EDTA tubes by collaborating institutions according to the institutions' own protocols. Collaborator samples were shipped for TCRbeta analysis as frozen whole blood, isolated PBMCs, or DNA extracted from either sample type. Input material: peripheral blood. The V gene is TRBV19 and the J gene is TRBJ1-2, with 10 bases in between that match TRBD1. This clonotype originated in a human donor in a cohort sampled during active COVID-19. The DNA sequence is as follows: TGTGCCAGTCAGACAGGGGGCGCGGAGGGCTACACCTTC. It translates as CASQTGGAEGYTF.